Listed here is a single T cell receptor (beta chain). Its antigen is not identified. Germline CDR1 and CDR2: SGHTA and FQGNSA. Trimming took off 5 bases at V and 4 bases at J, with 18 bases between the two ends. This CDR3 spans 16 amino acids. The data were taken from a study of T cell responses to AZD1222 COVID-19 vaccine. Data came from immunoSEQ multiplex PCR; TCRdb stores just in-frame clones and leaves some out. The sample consists of roughly 150,000 clones, roughly 85% of them appearing once. Points from the study as a whole: Unmutated regions of variants are reportedly targeted by nearly half of spike-specific TCRs. Clonal diversity was possibly underestimated, and white British individuals and females predominated among donors.

This chain connects TRBV7-2 to TRBJ1-5; D is undetermined. The sequence came from an adult who received the AZD1222 COVID-19 vaccine. This specimen consisted of peripheral blood, obtained 28 days after the second AZD1222 dose. This CDR3 reads CASSPGSQSTNQPQHF. The CDR3 nucleotides read TGTGCCAGCAGCCCCGGGTCGCAAAGTACTAATCAGCCCCAGCATTTT.